This TCR beta chain was recovered during a study of tumor and adjacent non-tumor tissue in lung cancer. As for the study in general: Patients comprised eleven to twelve adenocarcinoma, 2 squamous cell carcinoma and 1 small cell lung cancer.

Trimming removed 2 bases from V and 6 bases from J, with 14 bases in between. Germline CDR1 reads DFQATT; CDR2 reads SNEGSKA (reference sequence). The CDR3 is 13 amino acids. Comments on this clonotype: Its target is not known.

The template was RNA from unsorted bulk tissue. This non-tumor lung sample came from over 3 cm beyond the tumor edge. TCRbeta libraries were built with three rounds of nested PCR, modified from ARM-PCR. TCRdb reanalysed the multiplex PCR reads using MiXCR and keeps one entry per CDR3 protein. The table includes around 99,000 distinct CDR3 sequences, under 65% detected once. Whole-study results and caveats: Shorter survival was associated with higher TCR diversity in tumors. Normal lung showed higher cumulative top 100 clone frequency than tumor. Tumor tissue had significantly higher TCR diversity than normal lung.

Sequenced: distant non-tumor lung tissue. The rearrangement joins TRBV20-1 to TRBJ2-7; weak D call: TRBD2 (6 bases). This TCR came from a man between 60 and 75 years old with non-small cell lung cancer. CDR3 bases: TGCAGTGCTAGATCTCGGCTAGCGAGCGAGCAGTACTTC. This gives the protein CSARSRLASEQYF.